This T cell receptor (beta chain) was captured by sequencing in a study of regulatory T cells in long-lasting Graves disease. The CDR3 spans 16 residues. Germline lookup yields CDR1 SGHTA and CDR2 FQGNSA. V gave up 5 bases and J gave up 4 bases; unmatched junction bases: 10. The authors built TCR beta libraries using iRepertoire HTBI primers and Arm-PCR of CDR3 regions. TCRdb re-analysed the multiplex PCR reads in MiXCR, keeping a single row per CDR3 protein. Here the sample spans about 420,000 distinct CDR3 sequences, around 22% being singletons. Study-level results: Persistent Graves' patients showed less TCR diversity than newly diagnosed ones.

Time point defined: persistent/refractory GD, antithyroid drugs over 5 years with positive TRAb. PBMC-derived RNA was used for the TCR library. Of note for this clonotype: What it binds is not known.

The chain recombines TRBV7-2 with TRBJ2-5; 10 bases map to TRBD2. The source was peripheral blood mononuclear cells (PBMCs), collected when the disease was refractory, from a patient treated with antithyroid drugs. The source of this sequence is a female donor with Graves disease. CDR3 sequence: CASSQPLAGDRETQYF. CDR3 DNA sequence: TGTGCCAGCAGCCAACCCCTAGCGGGAGACCGAGAGACCCAGTACTTC.